The 20 T cell receptor beta chains reported below all come from one sample, sequenced in a study of cytomegalovirus exposure and HLA in healthy donors. Primers: 60 Vbeta forward and 13 Jbeta reverse. Using immunoSEQ multiplex PCR, the repertoire was profiled, and TCRdb retains in-frame clones only, with some absent. The sample includes about 160,000 clones, roughly four fifths of them seen just once. Sequenced material: PBMCs. The receptors come from a man aged 45-60 years in good health and CMV-seropositive.

The chain couples TRBV28 to TRBJ2-1; D is unclear. This CDR3 has 14 amino acids. Germline lookup yields CDR1 MDHEN and CDR2 SYDVKM. V was shortened by 5 bases and J by 2 bases, with 10 bases between the two germline ends. CDR3 loop: CASSITQPYNEQFF. The CDR3 DNA sequence: TGTGCCAGCAGTATAACACAGCCCTACAATGAGCAGTTCTTC.

The chain carries TRBV4-3 and TRBJ1-6; no clear D. Trimming stripped 0 bases from V and 10 bases from J, with 7 bases between. Germline V gene data show CDR1 as LGHNA and CDR2 as YSLEER. The CDR3 contains 13 residues. The CDR3 region has the DNA TGCGCCAGCAGCCAAGAAGGGAGATCACCCCTCCACTTT. Translating gives CASSQEGRSPLHF.

In nucleotides, the CDR3 is TGTGCCAGCAGTTTCGTAACAGGTTCAGATACGCAGTATTTT. Translated: CASSFVTGSDTQYF. V and J are TRBV27 and TRBJ2-3, with D perhaps TRBD1 (5 bases). This CDR3 is 14 amino acids long. CDR1 and CDR2 from the germline V gene are MNHEY and SMNVEV (reference sequence). The V gene lost 3 bases and the J gene lost 4 bases, with 11 bases spanning the gap.

V is TRBV9 and J is TRBJ1-2; D is perhaps TRBD1 (6 bases). The germline V and J ends were trimmed by 1 base and 4 bases, with 8 bases remaining between them. Germline V gives CDR1 SGDLS, CDR2 YYNGEE. The CDR3 loop spans 13 amino acids. As DNA, the CDR3 is TGTGCCAGCAGCGTAACAGGGATCTATGGCTACACCTTC. This translates into CASSVTGIYGYTF.

The chain recombines TRBV28 with TRBJ1-3, with 9 bases identical to TRBD1. V trimming: 5 bases; J trimming: 2 bases; junction bases outside the gene matches: 7. The germline gives CDR1 MDHEN, CDR2 SYDVKM. The CDR3 spans 16 residues. This CDR3 is CASSTLGDRAGNTIYF. As DNA, the CDR3 is TGTGCCAGCAGTACTCTAGGGGACAGGGCTGGAAACACCATATATTTT.

The J gene is TRBJ2-1, the V gene TRBV11-3, with unresolved D. This CDR3 spans 14 amino acids. Trimming took off 5 bases at V and 2 bases at J, with 10 bases between the two ends. In germline, CDR1 is SGHNT, CDR2 YENEEA. The CDR3 nucleotides are TGTGCCAGCAGCATCTCCCCAGCCTACAATGAGCAGTTCTTC. Amino acid sequence: CASSISPAYNEQFF. Based on the CDR3 plus reference TRBV11-3 and TRBJ2-1, the full variable domain is EAGVVQSPRYKIIEKKQPVAFWCNPISGHNTLYWYLQNLGQGPELLIRYENEEAVDDSQLPKDRFSAERLKGVDSTLKIQPAELGDSAVYLCASSISPAYNEQFFGPGTRLTVL.

The chain joins TRBV2 to TRBJ2-5, with D possibly matching TRBD1 (5 bases). The tail of the sequence fits TRBJ2-7 better, so the J call may be wrong. Germline V gives CDR1 SNHLY, CDR2 FYNNEI. The CDR3 is 13 residues long. This CDR3 reads CASSEQGPYEQYF. For the CDR3, the DNA is TGTGCCAGCAGTGAACAGGGTCCATACGAGCAGTACTTC.

This clone was counted only a few times. The chain combines TRBV11-2 with TRBJ1-3; D remains unclear. The CDR3 covers 14 residues. Germline V gene lookup returns CDR1 SGHAT and CDR2 FQNNGV. Trimming took off 3 bases at V and 0 bases at J, with 6 bases between the two ends. This CDR3 reads CASSFESSGNTIYF. The CDR3 nucleotides are TGTGCCAGCAGCTTTGAGAGCTCTGGAAACACCATATATTTT.

CDR3 nucleotide sequence: TGTGCCAGCAGTGAAGCGTACGTCGGGAGTCCCATATATTTT. It yields the protein CASSEAYVGSPIYF. The chain has TRBV2 and TRBJ1-3; D is ambiguous. The V end was cut by 0 bases, the J end by 11 bases, with 14 bases between. In germline, CDR1 is SNHLY, CDR2 FYNNEI. CDR3 length: 14 residues.

The rearrangement links TRBV19 to TRBJ1-5; 9 bases match TRBD1. The length of the CDR3 is 14 residues. Germline V gives CDR1 LNHDA, CDR2 SQIVND (reference sequence). V lost 5 bases to trimming and J lost 6 bases; unmatched junction nucleotides: 5. The CDR3 spells CASSPTGGGQPQHF. DNA of the CDR3: TGTGCCAGTAGTCCAACAGGGGGCGGTCAGCCCCAGCATTTT.

CDR3 bases: TGTGCCAGCAGCATAGGGGGACACACCGGGGAGCTGTTTTTT. It is translated as CASSIGGHTGELFF. V gene TRBV7-3 combines with J gene TRBJ2-2; D possibly corresponds to TRBD1 (6 bases). This CDR3 is 14 amino acids long. Germline lookup yields CDR1 SGHTA and CDR2 FQGTGA. Between the trimmed V and J ends, which lost 5 bases and 3 bases, there was a span of 10 bases. Drawing the rest from reference TRBV7-3 and TRBJ2-2, the complete variable domain is GAGVSQTPSNKVTEKGKYVELRCDPISGHTALYWYRQSLGQGPEFLIYFQGTGAADDSGLPNDRFFAVRPEGSVSTLKIQRTERGDSAVYLCASSIGGHTGELFFGEGSRLTVL.

This rearrangement joins TRBV6-5 to TRBJ1-1; D remains unclear. Deletions cut 2 bases from V and 1 base from J, with 5 bases between. Germline CDR1 and CDR2: MNHEY and SVGAGI. The CDR3 has 13 amino acids. DNA for the CDR3: TGTGCCAGCAGTTACGAACAGAACACTGAAGCTTTCTTT. Its translation is CASSYEQNTEAFF.

The chain joins TRBV6-5 to TRBJ2-3, with 7 positions matching TRBD2. The CDR3 runs to 16 residues. Germline lookup yields CDR1 MNHEY and CDR2 SVGAGI. The V and J ends lost 4 bases and 3 bases, in that order; junction bases with no gene match: 10. The CDR3 sequence is CASSLGRGVGTDTQYF. The CDR3 coding sequence is TGTGCCAGCAGTTTGGGGAGGGGCGTAGGGACAGATACGCAGTATTTT.

The chain joins TRBV6-6 to TRBJ1-5; 7 bases line up with TRBD1. The germline V gene has CDR1 MNHNY and CDR2 SVGAGI (reference sequence). This CDR3 has 14 amino acids. Trimming removed 3 bases from V and 6 bases from J; junction bases left unmatched: 5. The CDR3 DNA follows: TGTGCCAGCAGTTATGGGAAGGGGGCTCAGCCCCAGCATTTT. This encodes CASSYGKGAQPQHF.

The rearrangement links TRBV28 to TRBJ1-5; the match to TRBD1 covers 10 bases. Per the germline V gene, CDR1 is MDHEN and CDR2 is SYDVKM. Germline trimming cut 7 bases from V and 7 bases from J; bases unmatched to any gene: 7. This CDR3 has 14 amino acids. CDR3 region: CASTSGQGVQPQHF. Written as DNA, the CDR3 is TGTGCCAGCACGTCCGGACAGGGGGTACAGCCCCAGCATTTT. The whole variable domain, remainder taken from reference TRBV28 and TRBJ1-5, is DVKVTQSSRYLVKRTGEKVFLECVQDMDHENMFWYRQDPGLGLRLIYFSYDVKMKEKGDIPEGYSVSREKKERFSLILESASTNQTSMYLCASTSGQGVQPQHFGDGTRLSIL.

This clone was counted a single time. The chain has TRBV7-2 and TRBJ2-2; D is unclear. V gave up 3 bases and J gave up 3 bases, with 2 bases separating them. The CDR3 length is 12 residues. Looked up from germline, CDR1 is SGHTA and CDR2 is FQGNSA. The CDR3 loop is CASSFYTGELFF. CDR3 in DNA: TGTGCCAGCAGCTTCTACACCGGGGAGCTGTTTTTT.

V is TRBV5-1 and J is TRBJ2-7, with TRBD2 matching 9 bases. Germline V gene data show CDR1 as SGHRS and CDR2 as YFSETQ. The CDR3 consists of 14 residues. V lost 0 bases, J lost 3 bases, and 1 base stayed unmatched. The CDR3 protein is CASSLDSGSYEQYF. The CDR3 DNA follows: TGCGCCAGCAGCTTGGATAGCGGGAGCTACGAGCAGTACTTC.

CDR3 sequence (DNA): TGTGCCAGCAGTCCCCTCCCCCCCCAGGGACTCGATGGCTACACCTTC. This translates into CASSPLPPQGLDGYTF. The chain recombines TRBV28 with TRBJ1-2; possible D gene TRBD1, 5 bases. Germline CDR1 reads MDHEN; CDR2 reads SYDVKM. This CDR3 contains 16 residues. V was clipped by 5 bases and J by 6 bases, with 22 bases between them.

This clone appeared once. This chain uses TRBV4-1 with TRBJ1-5, with D possibly TRBD1 on 6 matching bases. The CDR3 extends over 17 amino acids. The germline V gene has CDR1 MGHRA and CDR2 YSYEKL. V lost 0 bases and J lost 7, with 19 bases in between. In nucleotides, the CDR3 is TGCGCCAGCAGCCAAGATTGGGGGCCAGGCGGCCAGCAGCCCCAGCATTTT. It is translated as CASSQDWGPGGQQPQHF.

Turning to this clone: Other nucleotide sequences from this sample produce the same CDR3. CDR3 protein: CASSWGSDRSSSPLHF. For the CDR3, the DNA is TGTGCCAGCAGCTGGGGGAGTGACAGGAGCAGCTCACCCCTCCACTTT. This sequence joins TRBV11-3 and TRBJ1-6, with D perhaps TRBD1 (6 bases). The CDR3 is made up of 16 amino acids. CDR1 is SGHNT, CDR2 YENEEA, per germline. The V and J ends lost 4 bases and 10 bases respectively, with 20 bases between them.